The rows below give T cell receptor beta chains drawn from one sample of a study of cytomegalovirus exposure and HLA in healthy donors. Repertoires were generated with immunoSEQ multiplex PCR, while TCRdb's copy carries only in-frame clones and drops some. The sample records some 130,000 clones, about 80% being singletons. Sequenced material: PBMCs. The origin of the receptors is a man in his forties in good health and CMV-seropositive. CDR3s include the opening cysteine and the closing phenylalanine or tryptophan. The order of the fields is V gene, D gene, clone size, J gene, CDR3 DNA, CDR3 protein. The D gene is left open where the match is weak. Rows give clone size only sometimes, using once, few, many, or a class for an expanded clone.

TRBV6-4,TRBD2,NA,TRBJ2-7,TGTGCCAGCAGTGAGGTACTAGCGGGAGGGGTTGGAGAGCAGTACTTC,CASSEVLAGGVGEQYF
TRBV6-1,NA,NA,TRBJ1-1,TGTGCCAGCACCTACGTACTCACTGAAGCTTTCTTT,CASTYVLTEAFF
TRBV30,TRBD2,NA,TRBJ2-7,TGTGCCTGGAGAGGCGGGAGGGCCCCCTACGAGCAGTACTTC,CAWRGGRAPYEQYF
TRBV5-1,TRBD1,NA,TRBJ2-3,TGCGCCAGCAGCCCGGAACCGGGACAGGGTAGAGATACGCAGTATTTT,CASSPEPGQGRDTQYF
TRBV19,NA,NA,TRBJ1-1,TGTGCCACCCGAGGACAGTCCCAGAACACTGAAGCTTTCTTT,CATRGQSQNTEAFF
TRBV30,NA,many,TRBJ1-1,TGTGCCTGGATATCCGGGTTTAACACTGAAGCTTTCTTT,CAWISGFNTEAFF
TRBV18,NA,NA,TRBJ1-4,TGTGCCAGCTCACCACAAGGAGGGAAGAATGAAAAACTGTTTTTT,CASSPQGGKNEKLFF
TRBV5-4,NA,NA,TRBJ2-7,TGTGCCAGCAGCTTGGAAAGGGGAATATCCTACGAGCAGTACTTC,CASSLERGISYEQYF
TRBV6-1,NA,NA,TRBJ2-1,TGTGCCAGCAGTGAAGGGGACTTTGGTGAGCAGTTCTTC,CASSEGDFGEQFF
TRBV5-1,NA,NA,TRBJ2-7,TGCGCCAGCAGCCAGGGGAGCCACTCCTACGAGCAGTACTTC,CASSQGSHSYEQYF
TRBV21-1,NA,few,TRBJ2-7,TGTGCCAGCAGCCCCTCGGGAGCTGAGCAGTACTTC,CASSPSGAEQYF
TRBV10-3,TRBD2,NA,TRBJ2-7,TGTGCCATCAATACCGGGACTATCTCCTACGAGCAGTACTTC,CAINTGTISYEQYF